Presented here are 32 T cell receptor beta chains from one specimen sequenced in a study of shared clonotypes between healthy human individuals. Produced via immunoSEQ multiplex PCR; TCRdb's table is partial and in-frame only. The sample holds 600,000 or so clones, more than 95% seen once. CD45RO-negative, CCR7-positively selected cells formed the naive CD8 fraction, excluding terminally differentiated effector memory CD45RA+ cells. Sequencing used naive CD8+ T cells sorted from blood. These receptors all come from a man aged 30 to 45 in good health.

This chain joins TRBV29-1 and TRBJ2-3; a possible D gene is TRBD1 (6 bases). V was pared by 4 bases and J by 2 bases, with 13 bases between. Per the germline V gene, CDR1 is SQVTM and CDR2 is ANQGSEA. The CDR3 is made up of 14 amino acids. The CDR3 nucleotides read TGCAGCGTTGGCCGCACAGGGATCACAGATACGCAGTATTTT. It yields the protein CSVGRTGITDTQYF.

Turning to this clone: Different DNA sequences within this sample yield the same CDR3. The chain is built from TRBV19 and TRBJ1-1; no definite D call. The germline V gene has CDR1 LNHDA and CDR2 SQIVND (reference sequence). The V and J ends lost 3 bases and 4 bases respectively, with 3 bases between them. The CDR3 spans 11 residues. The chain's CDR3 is CASSIGTEAFF. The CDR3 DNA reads TGTGCCAGTAGTATCGGCACTGAAGCTTTCTTT.

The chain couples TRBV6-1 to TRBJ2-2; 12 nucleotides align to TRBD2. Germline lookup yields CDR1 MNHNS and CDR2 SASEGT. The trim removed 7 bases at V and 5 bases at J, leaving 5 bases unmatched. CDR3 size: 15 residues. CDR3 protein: CASTTTSGRTGELFF. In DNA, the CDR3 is TGTGCCAGCACTACGACTAGCGGGAGAACCGGGGAGCTGTTTTTT.

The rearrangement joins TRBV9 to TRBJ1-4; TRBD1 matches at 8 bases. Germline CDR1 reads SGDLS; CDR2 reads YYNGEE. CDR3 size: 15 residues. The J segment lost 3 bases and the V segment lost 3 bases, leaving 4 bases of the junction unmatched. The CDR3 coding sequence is TGTGCCAGCAGCGGGACAGGGACTCCTAATGAAAAACTGTTTTTT. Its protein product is CASSGTGTPNEKLFF.

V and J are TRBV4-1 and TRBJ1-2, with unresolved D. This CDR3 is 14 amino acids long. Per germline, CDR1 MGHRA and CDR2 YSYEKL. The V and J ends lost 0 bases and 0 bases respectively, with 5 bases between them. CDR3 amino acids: CASSQEGSNYGYTF. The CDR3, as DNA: TGCGCCAGCAGCCAAGAAGGGTCTAACTATGGCTACACCTTC.

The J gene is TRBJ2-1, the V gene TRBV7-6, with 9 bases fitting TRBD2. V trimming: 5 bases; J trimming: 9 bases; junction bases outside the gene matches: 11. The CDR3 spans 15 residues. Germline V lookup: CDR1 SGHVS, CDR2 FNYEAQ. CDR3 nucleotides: TGTGCCAGCAGCCTAAAAGTTTCTAGCGGGACTGAGCAGTTCTTC. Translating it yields CASSLKVSSGTEQFF.

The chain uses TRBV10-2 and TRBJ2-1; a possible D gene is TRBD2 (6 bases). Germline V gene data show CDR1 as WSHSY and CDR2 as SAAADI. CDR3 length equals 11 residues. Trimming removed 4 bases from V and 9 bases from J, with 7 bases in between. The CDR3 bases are TGCGCCAGCAGTGTCGGGGGTGAGCAGTTCTTC. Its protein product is CASSVGGEQFF.

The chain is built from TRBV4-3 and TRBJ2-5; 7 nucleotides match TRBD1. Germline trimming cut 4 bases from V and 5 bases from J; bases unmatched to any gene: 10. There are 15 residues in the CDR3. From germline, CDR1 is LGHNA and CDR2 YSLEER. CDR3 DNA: TGCGCCAGCAGCCGAATCGAGGGGGCCGGGGAGACCCAGTACTTC. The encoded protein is CASSRIEGAGETQYF.

CDR3 sequence reads: CASSRGSDTEAFF. CDR3 bases: TGCGCCAGCAGTCGGGGGTCGGACACTGAAGCTTTCTTT. This chain links TRBV10-2 with TRBJ1-1; D is possibly TRBD1 (5 bases). This CDR3 spans 13 amino acids. From germline, CDR1 is WSHSY and CDR2 SAAADI. The ends were cut back, 5 bases at V and 3 bases at J, with 10 bases in the middle.

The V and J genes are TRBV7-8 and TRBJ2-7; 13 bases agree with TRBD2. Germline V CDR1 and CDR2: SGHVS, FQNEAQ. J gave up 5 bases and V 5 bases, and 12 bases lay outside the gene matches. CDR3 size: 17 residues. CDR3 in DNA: TGTGCCAGCAGCCCGAGGACTAGCGGGAGTGACAGGGACGAGCAGTACTTC. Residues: CASSPRTSGSDRDEQYF.

CDR3 in DNA: TGTGCCAGCAGCTTATCAGGGACTGGGGAGACCCAGTACTTC. Residues: CASSLSGTGETQYF. The chain employs TRBV7-3 and TRBJ2-5, with a possible D match to TRBD2 (6 bases). Germline CDR1 and CDR2: SGHTA and FQGTGA. The CDR3 spans 14 residues. Trimming stripped 2 bases from V and 5 bases from J, with 12 bases between.

The CDR3 sequence is CASSVALEGGISYEQYF. The CDR3 coding sequence is TGTGCCAGCAGCGTAGCGCTTGAGGGAGGGATCTCCTACGAGCAGTACTTC. This chain connects TRBV9 to TRBJ2-7; 7 nucleotides match TRBD2. The germline gives CDR1 SGDLS, CDR2 YYNGEE. The V segment lost 0 bases and the J segment 0 bases; nucleotides outside the gene matches: 9. The length of the CDR3 is 17 residues. Based on the CDR3 plus reference TRBV9 and TRBJ2-7, the full variable domain is DSGVTQTPKHLITATGQRVTLRCSPRSGDLSVYWYQQSLDQGLQFLIQYYNGEERAKGNILERFSAQQFPDLHSELNLSSLELGDSALYFCASSVALEGGISYEQYFGPGTRLTVT.

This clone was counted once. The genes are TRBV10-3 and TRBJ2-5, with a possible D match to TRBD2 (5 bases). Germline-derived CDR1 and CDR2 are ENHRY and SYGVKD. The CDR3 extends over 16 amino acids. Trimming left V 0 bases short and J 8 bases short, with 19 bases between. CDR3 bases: TGTGCCATCAGTGAGTCTAGGTTGAGGACTCCCTTAACCCAGTACTTC. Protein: CAISESRLRTPLTQYF.

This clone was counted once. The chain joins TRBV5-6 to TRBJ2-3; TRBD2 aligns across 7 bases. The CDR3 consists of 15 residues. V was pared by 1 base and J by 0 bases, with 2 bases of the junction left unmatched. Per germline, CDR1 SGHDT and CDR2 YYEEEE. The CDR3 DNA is TGTGCCAGCAGCTTGCAACTAGCGAGCACAGATACGCAGTATTTT. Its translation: CASSLQLASTDTQYF.

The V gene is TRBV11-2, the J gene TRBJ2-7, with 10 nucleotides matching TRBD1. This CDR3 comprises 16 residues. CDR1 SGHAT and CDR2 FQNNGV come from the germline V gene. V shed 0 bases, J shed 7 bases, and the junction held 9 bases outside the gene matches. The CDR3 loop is CASSLDFGTGDREQYF. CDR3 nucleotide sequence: TGTGCCAGCAGCTTAGATTTCGGGACAGGGGACAGGGAGCAGTACTTC.

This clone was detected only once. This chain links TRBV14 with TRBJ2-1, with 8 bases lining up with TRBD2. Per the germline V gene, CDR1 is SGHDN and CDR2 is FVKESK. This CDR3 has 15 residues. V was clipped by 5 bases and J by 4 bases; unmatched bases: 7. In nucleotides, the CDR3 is TGTGCCAGCAGCTTAGCGGGATCCAAGTACAATGAGCAGTTCTTC. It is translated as CASSLAGSKYNEQFF.

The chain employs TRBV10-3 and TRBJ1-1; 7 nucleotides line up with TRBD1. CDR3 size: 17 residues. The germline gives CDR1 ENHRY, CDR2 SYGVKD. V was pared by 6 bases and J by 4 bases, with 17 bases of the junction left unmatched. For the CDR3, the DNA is TGTGCCATCAGATCAGAACTCTTCTCGACAGGGAGCACTGAAGCTTTCTTT. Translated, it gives CAIRSELFSTGSTEAFF.

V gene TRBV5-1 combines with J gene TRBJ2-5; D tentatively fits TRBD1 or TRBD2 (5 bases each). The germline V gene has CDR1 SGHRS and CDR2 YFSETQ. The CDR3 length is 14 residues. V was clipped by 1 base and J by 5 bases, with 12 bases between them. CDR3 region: CASSLLGPSETQYF. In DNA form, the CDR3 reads TGCGCCAGCAGCTTGTTGGGACCCTCCGAGACCCAGTACTTC.

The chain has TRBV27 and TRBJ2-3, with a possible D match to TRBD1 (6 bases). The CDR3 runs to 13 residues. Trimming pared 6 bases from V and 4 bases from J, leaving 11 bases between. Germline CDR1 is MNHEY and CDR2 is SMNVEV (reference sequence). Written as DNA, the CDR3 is TGTGCCAGCAGAGGGGGTTGGGCAGATACGCAGTATTTT. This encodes CASRGGWADTQYF.

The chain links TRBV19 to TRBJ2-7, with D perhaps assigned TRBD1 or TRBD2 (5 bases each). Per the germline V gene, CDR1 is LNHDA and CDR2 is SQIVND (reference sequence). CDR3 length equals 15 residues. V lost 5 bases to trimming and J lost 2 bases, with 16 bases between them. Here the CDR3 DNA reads TGTGCCAGTAGTTACCGGGACGGGGAGACCTACGAGCAGTACTTC. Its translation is CASSYRDGETYEQYF.

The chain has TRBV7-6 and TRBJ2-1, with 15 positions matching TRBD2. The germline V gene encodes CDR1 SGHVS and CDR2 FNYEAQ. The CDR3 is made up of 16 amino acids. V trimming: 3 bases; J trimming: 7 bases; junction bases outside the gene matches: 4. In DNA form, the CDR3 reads TGTGCCAGCAGCTTCCTAGGACTAGCGGGAGGGAATGAGCAGTTCTTC. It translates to CASSFLGLAGGNEQFF.

CDR3 loop: CASSSGGGPNQPQHF. The CDR3 nucleotides are TGTGCCAGCAGCAGTGGGGGCGGACCTAATCAGCCCCAGCATTTT. The rearrangement uses TRBV6-5 and TRBJ1-5; TRBD1 is a possible D gene (6 bases). CDR1 and CDR2 (germline): MNHEY, SVGAGI. The CDR3 loop spans 15 amino acids. V gave up 6 bases and J gave up 4 bases, with 16 bases separating them.

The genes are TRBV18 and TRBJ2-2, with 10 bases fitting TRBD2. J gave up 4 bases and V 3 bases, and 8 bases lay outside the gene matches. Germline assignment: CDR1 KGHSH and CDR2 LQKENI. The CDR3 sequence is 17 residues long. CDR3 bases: TGTGCCAGCTCACCGCTAGCGGGAGAAATAGGCACCGGGGAGCTGTTTTTT. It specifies CASSPLAGEIGTGELFF.

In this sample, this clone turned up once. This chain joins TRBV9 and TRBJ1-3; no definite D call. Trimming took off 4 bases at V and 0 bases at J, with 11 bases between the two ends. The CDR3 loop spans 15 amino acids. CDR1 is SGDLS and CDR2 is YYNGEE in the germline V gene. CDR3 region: CASSSHVDSGNTIYF. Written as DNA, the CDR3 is TGTGCCAGCAGCTCGCATGTCGACTCTGGAAACACCATATATTTT.

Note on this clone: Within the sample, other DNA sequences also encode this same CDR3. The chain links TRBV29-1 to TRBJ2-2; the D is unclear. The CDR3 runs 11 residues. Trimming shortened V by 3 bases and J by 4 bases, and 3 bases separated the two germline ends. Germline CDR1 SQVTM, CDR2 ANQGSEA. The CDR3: CSVEITGELFF. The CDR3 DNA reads TGCAGCGTTGAGATCACCGGGGAGCTGTTTTTT.

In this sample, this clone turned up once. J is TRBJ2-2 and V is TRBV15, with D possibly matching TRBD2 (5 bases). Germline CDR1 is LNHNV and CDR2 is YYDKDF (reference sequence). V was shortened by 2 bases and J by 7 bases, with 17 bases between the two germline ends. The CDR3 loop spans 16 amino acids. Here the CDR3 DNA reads TGTGCCACCAGCAGACTTGGAACCCCCGAGGGCGGGGAGCTGTTTTTT. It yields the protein CATSRLGTPEGGELFF.

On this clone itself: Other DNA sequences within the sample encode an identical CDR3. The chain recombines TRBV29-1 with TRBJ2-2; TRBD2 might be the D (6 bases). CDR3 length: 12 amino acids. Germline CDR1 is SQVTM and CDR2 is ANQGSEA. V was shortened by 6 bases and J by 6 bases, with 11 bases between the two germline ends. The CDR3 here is CSVGRGSGELFF. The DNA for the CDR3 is TGCAGCGTCGGGAGAGGCTCCGGGGAGCTGTTTTTT.

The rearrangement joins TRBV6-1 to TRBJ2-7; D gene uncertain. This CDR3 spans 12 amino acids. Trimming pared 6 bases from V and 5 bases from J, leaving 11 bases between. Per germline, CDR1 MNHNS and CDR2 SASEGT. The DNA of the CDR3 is TGTGCCAGCAGACAGTCCTTGGACGAGCAGTACTTC. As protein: CASRQSLDEQYF.

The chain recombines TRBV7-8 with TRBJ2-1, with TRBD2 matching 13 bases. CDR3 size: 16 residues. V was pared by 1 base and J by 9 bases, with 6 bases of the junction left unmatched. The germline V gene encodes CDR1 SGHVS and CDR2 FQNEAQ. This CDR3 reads CASSLGTSGRLGEQFF. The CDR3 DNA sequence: TGTGCCAGCAGCTTAGGGACTAGCGGGAGATTGGGTGAGCAGTTCTTC.

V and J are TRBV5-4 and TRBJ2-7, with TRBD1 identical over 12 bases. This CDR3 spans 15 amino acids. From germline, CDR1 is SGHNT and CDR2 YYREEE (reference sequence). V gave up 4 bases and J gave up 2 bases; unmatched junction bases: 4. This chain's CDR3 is CASSRDRGPAYEQYF. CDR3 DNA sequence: TGTGCCAGCAGCCGGGACAGGGGGCCGGCCTACGAGCAGTACTTC.

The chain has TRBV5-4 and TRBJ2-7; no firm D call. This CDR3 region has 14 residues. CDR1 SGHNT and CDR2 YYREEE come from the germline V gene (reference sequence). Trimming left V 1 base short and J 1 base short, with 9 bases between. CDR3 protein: CASSLTPISYEQYF. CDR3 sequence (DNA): TGTGCCAGCAGCTTGACTCCCATATCCTACGAGCAGTACTTC.

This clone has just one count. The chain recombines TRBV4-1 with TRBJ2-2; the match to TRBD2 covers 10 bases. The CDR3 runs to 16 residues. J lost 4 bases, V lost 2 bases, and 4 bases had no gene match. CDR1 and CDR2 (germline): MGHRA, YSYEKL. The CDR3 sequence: CASSQTAGGGTGELFF. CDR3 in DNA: TGCGCCAGCAGCCAAACAGCGGGAGGGGGCACCGGGGAGCTGTTTTTT.